This TCR beta chain stems from a study of blood T cell repertoires in COVID-19. Across the whole study: Sample material is recorded as cDNA or gDNA derived from T cells, B-cell-depleted T cells, or PBMCs.

This clone came up a few times. Authors' methods: By means of reference gene primer amplification, nucleated cell counts were estimated. The assay was immunoSEQ multiplex PCR, and TCRdb's table has in-frame clones only and misses some. D and trimming were read from the DNA, whereas the V and J calls and clone size are those reported in that table. The sample has some 150,000 clones; just under 90% are singletons. Sequenced material: peripheral blood. The TCR sequence derives from a woman between 40 and 50 years old with acute or convalescent COVID-19.

The CDR3 is CASSMTGFYGYTF. DNA for the CDR3: TGTGCCAGTAGTATGACAGGTTTCTATGGCTACACCTTC. This chain links TRBV19 with TRBJ1-2, with D maybe TRBD1 (6 bases). Deletions cut 3 bases from V and 4 bases from J, with 9 bases between. This CDR3 contains 13 residues. Per the germline V gene, CDR1 is LNHDA and CDR2 is SQIVND (reference sequence).